This T cell receptor beta chain was retrieved from a study of blood T cell repertoires in COVID-19. Across the whole study: COVID-19 samples from acute and convalescent phases originated in the United States, Italy and Spain. T cells, B-cell-depleted T cells, or PBMCs provided the cDNA or gDNA that served as material.

In the authors' workflow: Amplification of reference gene primers was used by the study to estimate nucleated cell counts. This table comes from immunoSEQ multiplex PCR, and its TCRdb copy is limited to in-frame clones, with some not included. V, J and clone size are those of that table, while D and trimming were read from the DNA. Of some 11,000 clones listed, 80% to 95% were seen once; the top ten hold about 28%. With V trimmed by 4 bases and J by 4 bases, 7 bases remained unmatched. From germline, CDR1 is MNHEY and CDR2 SMNVEV (reference sequence). This CDR3 has 15 residues. Sequencing was performed on peripheral blood. The chain carries TRBV27 and TRBJ2-5; 9 bases map to TRBD1. This receptor was obtained from a woman aged 70 to 79 with active COVID-19. CDR3 coding DNA: TGTGCCAGCAGTTCTAAGACAGGGGGGCGAGAGACCCAGTACTTC. It codes for CASSSKTGGRETQYF.